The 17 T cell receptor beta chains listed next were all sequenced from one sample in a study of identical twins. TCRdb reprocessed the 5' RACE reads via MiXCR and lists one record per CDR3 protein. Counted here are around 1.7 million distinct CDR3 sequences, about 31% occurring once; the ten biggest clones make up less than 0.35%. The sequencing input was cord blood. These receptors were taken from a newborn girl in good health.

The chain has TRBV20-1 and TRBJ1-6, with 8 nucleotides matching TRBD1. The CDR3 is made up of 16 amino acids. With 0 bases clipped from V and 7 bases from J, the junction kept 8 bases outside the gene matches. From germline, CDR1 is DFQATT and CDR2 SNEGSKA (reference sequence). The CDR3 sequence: CSARDGQGLQNSPLHF. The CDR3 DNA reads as TGCAGTGCTAGAGACGGACAGGGTCTCCAGAATTCACCCCTCCACTTT.

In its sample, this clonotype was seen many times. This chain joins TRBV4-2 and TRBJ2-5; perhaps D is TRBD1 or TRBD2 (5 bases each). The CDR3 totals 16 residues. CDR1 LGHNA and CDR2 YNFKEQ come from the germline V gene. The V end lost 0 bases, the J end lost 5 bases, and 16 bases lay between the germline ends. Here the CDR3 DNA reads TGTGCCAGCAGCCAAGATGGGGCTAGCTTTATGGAGACCCAGTACTTC. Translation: CASSQDGASFMETQYF.

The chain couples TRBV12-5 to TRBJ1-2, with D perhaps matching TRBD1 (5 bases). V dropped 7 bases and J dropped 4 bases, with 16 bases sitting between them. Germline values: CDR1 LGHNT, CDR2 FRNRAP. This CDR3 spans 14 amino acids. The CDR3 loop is CASAMGVSLYGYTF. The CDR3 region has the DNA TGTGCTAGTGCTATGGGGGTCTCACTCTATGGCTACACCTTC.

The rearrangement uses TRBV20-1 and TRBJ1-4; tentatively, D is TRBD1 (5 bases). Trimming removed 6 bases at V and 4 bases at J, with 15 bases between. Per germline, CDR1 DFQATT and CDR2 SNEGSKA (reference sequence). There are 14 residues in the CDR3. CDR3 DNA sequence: TGCAGTGCCCTCAGGAGGAGGGGTAATGAAAAACTGTTTTTT. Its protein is CSALRRRGNEKLFF.

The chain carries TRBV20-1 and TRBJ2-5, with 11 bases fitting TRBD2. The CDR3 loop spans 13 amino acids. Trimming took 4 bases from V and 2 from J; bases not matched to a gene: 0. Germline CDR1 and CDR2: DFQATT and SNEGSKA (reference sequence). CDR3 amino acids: CSATSGGQETQYF. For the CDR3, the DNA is TGCAGTGCTACTAGCGGGGGGCAAGAGACCCAGTACTTC.

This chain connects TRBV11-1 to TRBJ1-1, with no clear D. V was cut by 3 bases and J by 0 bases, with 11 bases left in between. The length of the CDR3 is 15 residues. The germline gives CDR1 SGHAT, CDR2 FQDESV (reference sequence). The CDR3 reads CASSFSDTVNTEAFF. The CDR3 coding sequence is TGTGCCAGCAGCTTCAGCGACACGGTGAACACTGAAGCTTTCTTT.

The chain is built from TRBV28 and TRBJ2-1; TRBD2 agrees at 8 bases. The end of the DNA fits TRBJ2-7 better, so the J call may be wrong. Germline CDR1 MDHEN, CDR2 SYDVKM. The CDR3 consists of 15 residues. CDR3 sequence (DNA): TGTGCCAGCAGTTGGCTAGCGGGTAGTTACAATGAGCAGTACTTC. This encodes CASSWLAGSYNEQYF.

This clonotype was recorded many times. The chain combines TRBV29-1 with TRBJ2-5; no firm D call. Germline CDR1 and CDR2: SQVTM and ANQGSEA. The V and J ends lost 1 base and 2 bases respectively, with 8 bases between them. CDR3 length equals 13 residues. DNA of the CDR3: TGCAGCGTTGAAGTATCCCATCAAGAGACCCAGTACTTC. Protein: CSVEVSHQETQYF.

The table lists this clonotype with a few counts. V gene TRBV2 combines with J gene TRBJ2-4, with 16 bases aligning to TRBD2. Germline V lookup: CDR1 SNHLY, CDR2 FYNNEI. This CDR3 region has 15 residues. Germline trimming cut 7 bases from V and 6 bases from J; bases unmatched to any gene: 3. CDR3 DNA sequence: TGTGCCAGCACTGGGACTAGCGGGAGGGTAAACATTCAGTACTTC. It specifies CASTGTSGRVNIQYF.

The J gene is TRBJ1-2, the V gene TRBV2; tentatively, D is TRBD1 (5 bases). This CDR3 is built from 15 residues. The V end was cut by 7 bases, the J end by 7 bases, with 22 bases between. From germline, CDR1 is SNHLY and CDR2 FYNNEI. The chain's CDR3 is CASTPRSWQGGGYTF. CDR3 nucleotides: TGTGCCAGCACCCCTCGCTCGTGGCAGGGAGGTGGCTACACCTTC.

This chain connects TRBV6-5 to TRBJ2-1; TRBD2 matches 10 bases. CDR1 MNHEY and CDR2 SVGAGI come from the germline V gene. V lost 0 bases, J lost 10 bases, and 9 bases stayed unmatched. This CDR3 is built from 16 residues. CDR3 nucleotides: TGTGCCAGCAGTTACTCGTCGGGACTAGCGTCCTACGAGCAGTTCTTC. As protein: CASSYSSGLASYEQFF.

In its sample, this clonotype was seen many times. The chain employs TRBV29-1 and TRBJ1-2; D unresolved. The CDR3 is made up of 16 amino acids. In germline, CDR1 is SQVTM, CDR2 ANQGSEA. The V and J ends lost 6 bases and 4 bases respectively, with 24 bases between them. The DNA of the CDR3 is TGCAGCGTCGGCACCGAGGGAAGACCCTACTCCTATGGCTACACCTTC. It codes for CSVGTEGRPYSYGYTF.

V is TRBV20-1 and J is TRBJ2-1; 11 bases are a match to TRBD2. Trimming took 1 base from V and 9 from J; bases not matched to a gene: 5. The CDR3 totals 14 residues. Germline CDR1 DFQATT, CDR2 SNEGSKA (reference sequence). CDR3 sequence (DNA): TGCAGTGCTAGAGCTTATAGCGGGAGGGCTGAGCAGTTCTTC. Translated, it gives CSARAYSGRAEQFF.

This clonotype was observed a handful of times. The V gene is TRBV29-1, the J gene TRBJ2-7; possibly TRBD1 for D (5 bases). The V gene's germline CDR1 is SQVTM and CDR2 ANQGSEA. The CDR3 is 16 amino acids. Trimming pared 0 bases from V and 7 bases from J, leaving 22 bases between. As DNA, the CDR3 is TGCAGCGTTGAAGATTTGCAGGGTTGGTCCTACAATGAGCAGTACTTC. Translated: CSVEDLQGWSYNEQYF.

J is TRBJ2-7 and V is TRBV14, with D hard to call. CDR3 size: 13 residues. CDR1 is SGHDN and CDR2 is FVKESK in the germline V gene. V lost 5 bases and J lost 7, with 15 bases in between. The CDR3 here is CASSGYSYNEQYF. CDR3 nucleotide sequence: TGTGCCAGCAGCGGATACTCGTACAATGAGCAGTACTTC. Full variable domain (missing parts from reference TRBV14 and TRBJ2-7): EAGVTQFPSHSVIEKGQTVTLRCDPISGHDNLYWYRRVMGKEIKFLLHFVKESKQDESGMPNNRFLAERTGGTYSTLKVQPAELEDSGVYFCASSGYSYNEQYFGPGTRLTVT.

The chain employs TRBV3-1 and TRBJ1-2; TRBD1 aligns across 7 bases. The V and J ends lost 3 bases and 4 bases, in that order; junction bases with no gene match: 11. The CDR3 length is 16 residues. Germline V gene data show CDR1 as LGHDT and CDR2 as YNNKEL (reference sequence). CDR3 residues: CASSQDPSGTAYGYTF. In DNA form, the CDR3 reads TGTGCCAGCAGCCAGGACCCCTCGGGGACAGCCTATGGCTACACCTTC. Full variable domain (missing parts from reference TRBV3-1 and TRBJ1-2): DTAVSQTPKYLVTQMGNDKSIKCEQNLGHDTMYWYKQDSKKFLKIMFSYNNKELIINETVPNRFSPKSPDKAHLNLHINSLELGDSAVYFCASSQDPSGTAYGYTFGSGTRLTVV.

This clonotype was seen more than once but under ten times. The CDR3, as DNA: TGTGCCACCGCCGTCCGCGACCGAGGCTCCTACAATGAGCAGTTCTTC. It specifies CATAVRDRGSYNEQFF. The genes are TRBV12-3 or TRBV12-4 and TRBJ2-1; the D is unclear. The CDR3 contains 16 residues. The germline V and J ends were trimmed by 10 bases and 0 bases, with 19 bases remaining between them.